This T cell receptor (beta chain) was profiled in a study of molecular identifiers for immune sequencing clone quantification. TCRdb itself ran the PCR reads through MiXCR, one entry per CDR3 protein. Of 65,000 or so distinct CDR3 sequences in the sample, under 20% were seen once. This clonotype was observed at least ten times. V lost 6 bases to trimming and J lost 2 bases; unmatched junction nucleotides: 6. The CDR3 is made up of 16 amino acids. CDR1 is LNHDA and CDR2 is SQIVND in the germline V gene (reference sequence). The rearrangement joins TRBV19 to TRBJ2-2; TRBD1 aligns across 10 bases. The TCR originated in a human donor in good health. Some libraries in this study had Jurkat cell RNA spiked in. The sample was naive CD8+ T cells from blood, with Jurkat cell RNA spiked in. This sample's subset: FACS-sorted CD8+CD4-CCR7+CD45RA+ naive T cells. CDR3 nucleotides: TGTGCCAGTAGAACCCGGACAGGGGGAAACACCGGGGAGCTGTTTTTT. It translates to CASRTRTGGNTGELFF.